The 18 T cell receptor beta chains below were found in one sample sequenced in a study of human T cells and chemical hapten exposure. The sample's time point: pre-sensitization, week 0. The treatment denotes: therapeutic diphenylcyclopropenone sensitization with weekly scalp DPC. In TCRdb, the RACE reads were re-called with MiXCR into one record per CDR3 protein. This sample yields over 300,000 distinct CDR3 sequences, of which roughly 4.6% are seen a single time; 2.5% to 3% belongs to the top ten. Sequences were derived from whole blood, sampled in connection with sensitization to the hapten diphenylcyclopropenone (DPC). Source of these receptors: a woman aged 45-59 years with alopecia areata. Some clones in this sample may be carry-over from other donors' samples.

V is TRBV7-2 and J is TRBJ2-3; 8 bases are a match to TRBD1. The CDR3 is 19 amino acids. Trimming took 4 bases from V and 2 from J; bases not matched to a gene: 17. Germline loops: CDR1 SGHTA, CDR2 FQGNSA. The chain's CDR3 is CASSWRGYRTGQNTDTQYF. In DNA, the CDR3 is TGTGCCAGCAGCTGGAGGGGTTACAGGACAGGGCAAAACACAGATACGCAGTATTTT.

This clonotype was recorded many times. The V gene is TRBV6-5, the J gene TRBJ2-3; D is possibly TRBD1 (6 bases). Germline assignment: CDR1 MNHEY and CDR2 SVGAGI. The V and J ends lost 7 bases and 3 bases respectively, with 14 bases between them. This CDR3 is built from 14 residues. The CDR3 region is CASTLTQGTDTQYF. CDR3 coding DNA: TGTGCCAGCACCCTTACCCAGGGGACAGATACGCAGTATTTT.

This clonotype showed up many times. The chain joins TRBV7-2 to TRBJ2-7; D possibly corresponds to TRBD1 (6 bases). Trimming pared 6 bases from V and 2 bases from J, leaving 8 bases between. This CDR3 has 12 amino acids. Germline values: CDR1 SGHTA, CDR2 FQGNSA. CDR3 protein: CASSRTAYEQYF. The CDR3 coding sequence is TGTGCCAGCAGTAGGACAGCCTACGAGCAGTACTTC.

The CDR3 here is CASPQPGAASSYNEQFF. In DNA form, the CDR3 reads TGTGCCAGCCCACAGCCGGGGGCGGCAAGCTCCTACAATGAGCAGTTCTTC. This chain connects TRBV2 to TRBJ2-1; tentatively, D is TRBD1 or TRBD2 (6 bases each). The V end lost 8 bases, the J end lost 0 bases, and 20 bases lay between the germline ends. The CDR3 has 17 amino acids. Germline V gene data show CDR1 as SNHLY and CDR2 as FYNNEI.

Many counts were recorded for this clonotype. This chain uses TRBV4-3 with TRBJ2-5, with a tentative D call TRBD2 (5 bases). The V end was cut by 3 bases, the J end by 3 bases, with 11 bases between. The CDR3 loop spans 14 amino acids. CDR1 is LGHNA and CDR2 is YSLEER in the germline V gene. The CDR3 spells CASSHGLKEETQYF. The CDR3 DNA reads TGCGCCAGCAGCCACGGACTGAAAGAAGAGACCCAGTACTTC.

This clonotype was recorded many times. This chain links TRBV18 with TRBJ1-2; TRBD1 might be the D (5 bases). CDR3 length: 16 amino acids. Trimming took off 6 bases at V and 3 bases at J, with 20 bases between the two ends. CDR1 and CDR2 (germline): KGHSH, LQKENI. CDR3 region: CASSPSQGAVDYGYTF. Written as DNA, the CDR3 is TGTGCCAGCTCGCCCTCCCAGGGAGCCGTAGACTATGGCTACACCTTC.

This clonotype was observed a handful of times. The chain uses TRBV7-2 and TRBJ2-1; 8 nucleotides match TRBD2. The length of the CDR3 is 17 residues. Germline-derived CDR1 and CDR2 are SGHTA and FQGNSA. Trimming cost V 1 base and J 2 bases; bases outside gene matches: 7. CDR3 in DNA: TGTGCCAGCAGCTTAGGCGCTAGCGGGCCTACCTACAATGAGCAGTTCTTC. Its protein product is CASSLGASGPTYNEQFF.

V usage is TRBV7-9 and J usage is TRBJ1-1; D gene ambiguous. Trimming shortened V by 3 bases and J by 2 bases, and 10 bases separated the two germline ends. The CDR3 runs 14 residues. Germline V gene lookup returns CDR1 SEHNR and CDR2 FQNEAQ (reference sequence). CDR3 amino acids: CASSFLGENTEAFF. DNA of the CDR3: TGTGCCAGCAGCTTCCTGGGAGAAAACACTGAAGCTTTCTTT.

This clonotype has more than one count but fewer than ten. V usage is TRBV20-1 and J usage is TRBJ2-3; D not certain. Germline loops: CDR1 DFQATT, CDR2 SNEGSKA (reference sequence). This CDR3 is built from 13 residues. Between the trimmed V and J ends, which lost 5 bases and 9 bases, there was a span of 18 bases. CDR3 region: CSAPAVTVGTQYF. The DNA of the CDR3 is TGCAGTGCTCCCGCCGTCACAGTCGGGACGCAGTATTTT.

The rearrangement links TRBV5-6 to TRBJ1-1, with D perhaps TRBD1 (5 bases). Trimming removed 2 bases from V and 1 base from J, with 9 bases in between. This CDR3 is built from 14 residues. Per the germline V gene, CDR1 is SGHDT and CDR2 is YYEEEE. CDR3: CASSLQDTNTEAFF. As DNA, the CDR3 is TGTGCCAGCAGCTTACAGGATACGAACACTGAAGCTTTCTTT.

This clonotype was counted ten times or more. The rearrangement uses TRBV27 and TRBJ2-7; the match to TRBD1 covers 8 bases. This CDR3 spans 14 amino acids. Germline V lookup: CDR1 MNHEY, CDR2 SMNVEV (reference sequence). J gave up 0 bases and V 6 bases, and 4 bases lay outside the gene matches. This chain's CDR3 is CASRWTGSSYEQYF. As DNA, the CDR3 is TGTGCCAGCAGATGGACAGGGAGCTCCTACGAGCAGTACTTC.

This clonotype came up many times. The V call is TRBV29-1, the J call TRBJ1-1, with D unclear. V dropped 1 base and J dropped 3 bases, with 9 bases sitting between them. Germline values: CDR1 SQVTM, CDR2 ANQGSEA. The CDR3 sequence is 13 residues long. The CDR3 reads CSVEGVSYTEAFF. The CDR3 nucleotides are TGCAGCGTTGAAGGGGTCAGTTACACTGAAGCTTTCTTT.

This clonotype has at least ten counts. CDR3 residues: CASGFLDEQFF. CDR3 bases: TGTGCTAGTGGTTTTCTAGATGAGCAGTTCTTC. The rearrangement joins TRBV12-5 to TRBJ2-1, with unresolved D. V gave up 3 bases and J gave up 8 bases, with 5 bases separating them. Germline loops: CDR1 LGHNT, CDR2 FRNRAP. CDR3 length: 11 residues.

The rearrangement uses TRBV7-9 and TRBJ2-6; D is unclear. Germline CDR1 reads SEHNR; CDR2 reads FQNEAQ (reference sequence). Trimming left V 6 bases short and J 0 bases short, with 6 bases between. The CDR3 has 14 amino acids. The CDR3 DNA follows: TGTGCCAGCAGGTCAGGCTCTGGGGCCAACGTCCTGACTTTC. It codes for CASRSGSGANVLTF.

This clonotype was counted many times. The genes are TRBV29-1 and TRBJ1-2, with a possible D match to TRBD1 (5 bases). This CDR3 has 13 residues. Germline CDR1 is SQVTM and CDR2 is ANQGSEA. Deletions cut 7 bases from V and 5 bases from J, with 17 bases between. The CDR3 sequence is CSAGGDSRYGYTF. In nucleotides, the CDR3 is TGCAGCGCCGGAGGGGACTCCCGGTATGGCTACACCTTC.

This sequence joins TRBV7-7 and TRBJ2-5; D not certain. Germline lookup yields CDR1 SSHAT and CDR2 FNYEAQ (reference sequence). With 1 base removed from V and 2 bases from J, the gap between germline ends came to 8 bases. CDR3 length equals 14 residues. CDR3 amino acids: CASSLELMQETQYF. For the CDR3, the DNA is TGTGCCAGCAGCTTAGAACTAATGCAAGAGACCCAGTACTTC.

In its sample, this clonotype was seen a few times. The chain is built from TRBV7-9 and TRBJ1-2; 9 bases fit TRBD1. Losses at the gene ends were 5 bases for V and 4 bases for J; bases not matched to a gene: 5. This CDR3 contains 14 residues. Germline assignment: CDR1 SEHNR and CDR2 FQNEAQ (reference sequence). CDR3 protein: CASSRDREIYGYTF. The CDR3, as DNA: TGTGCCAGCAGCCGGGACAGGGAGATCTATGGCTACACCTTC.

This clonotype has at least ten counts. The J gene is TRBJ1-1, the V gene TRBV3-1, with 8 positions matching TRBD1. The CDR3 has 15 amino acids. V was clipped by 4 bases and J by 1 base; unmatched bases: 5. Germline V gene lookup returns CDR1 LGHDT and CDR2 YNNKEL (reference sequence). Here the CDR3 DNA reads TGTGCCAGCAGCCTACGGACAGGGAAGAACACTGAAGCTTTCTTT. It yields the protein CASSLRTGKNTEAFF.